These 16 T cell receptor beta chains share one sample of origin, sequenced in a study of control samples from healthy donors and cancer patients. Repertoires were generated with immunoSEQ multiplex PCR, while TCRdb's copy carries only in-frame clones and drops some. The sample holds 200,000 to 250,000 clones, just under 95% seen once. The sample comprised blood. Receptor source: a man aged 50 to 59 in good health.

J is TRBJ1-3 and V is TRBV5-4; D uncertain. CDR1 and CDR2 from the germline V gene are SGHNT and YYREEE (reference sequence). Between the trimmed V and J ends, which lost 4 bases and 4 bases, there was a span of 6 bases. The CDR3 totals 12 residues. This chain's CDR3 is CASSRGGNTIYF. The CDR3 DNA follows: TGTGCCAGCAGCCGAGGGGGAAACACCATATATTTT.

This chain links TRBV5-1 with TRBJ1-2; D ambiguous. The germline V and J ends were trimmed by 0 bases and 1 base, with 10 bases remaining between them. This CDR3 comprises 15 residues. Germline V gene sequence: CDR1 SGHRS, CDR2 YFSETQ. For the CDR3, the DNA is TGCGCCAGCAGCTTGGCCATGGGTCTTAACTATGGCTACACCTTC. It codes for CASSLAMGLNYGYTF.

In regard to this clone: This same CDR3 is encoded by further DNA sequences in the sample. This sequence joins TRBV5-1 and TRBJ1-6, with a weak D call TRBD1 (5 bases). Trimming cost V 5 bases and J 10 bases, with 19 bases left between them. Germline V gene data show CDR1 as SGHRS and CDR2 as YFSETQ. CDR3 length: 15 residues. For the CDR3, the DNA is TGCGCCAGCAGGGGGGTTTCGCAGGGACCCTCACCCCTCCACTTT. This gives the protein CASRGVSQGPSPLHF.

The rearrangement links TRBV20-1 to TRBJ1-6; D gene ambiguous. The V end was cut by 3 bases, the J end by 0 bases, with 9 bases between. Germline-derived CDR1 and CDR2 are DFQATT and SNEGSKA (reference sequence). This CDR3 has 15 residues. CDR3 coding DNA: TGCAGTGCTAGTTCCGCTAGCTCCTATAATTCACCCCTCCACTTT. Protein product: CSASSASSYNSPLHF.

This rearrangement joins TRBV5-1 to TRBJ2-2; D is uncertain. CDR1 SGHRS and CDR2 YFSETQ come from the germline V gene. V was cut by 0 bases and J by 7 bases, with 10 bases left in between. There are 14 residues in the CDR3. This chain's CDR3 is CASSLGSVGGELFF. CDR3 DNA sequence: TGCGCCAGCAGCTTGGGTTCGGTGGGCGGGGAGCTGTTTTTT.

This chain links TRBV5-1 with TRBJ1-2, with D unresolved. This CDR3 has 19 residues. V was clipped by 4 bases and J by 0 bases, with 25 bases between them. Germline V CDR1 and CDR2: SGHRS, YFSETQ. For the CDR3, the DNA is TGCGCCAGCAGCCCCTTTCCCTCTCGCATCCGGGCCACTAACTATGGCTACACCTTC. Translated: CASSPFPSRIRATNYGYTF. Variable domain in full (rest from reference TRBV5-1 and TRBJ1-2): KAGVTQTPRYLIKTRGQQVTLSCSPISGHRSVSWYQQTPGQGLQFLFEYFSETQRNKGNFPGRFSGRQFSNSRSEMNVSTLELGDSALYLCASSPFPSRIRATNYGYTFGSGTRLTVV.

The chain couples TRBV7-2 to TRBJ1-2; 7 nucleotides align to TRBD1. The CDR3 spans 13 residues. Per germline, CDR1 SGHTA and CDR2 FQGNSA. The J segment lost 8 bases and the V segment lost 4 bases, leaving 7 bases of the junction unmatched. CDR3 in amino acids: CASSSKTGTGYTF. In DNA form, the CDR3 reads TGTGCCAGCAGCTCCAAGACAGGGACCGGCTACACCTTC.

The CDR3 region is CASCQGVANEKLFF. CDR3 coding DNA: TGTGCCAGCTGCCAGGGGGTAGCTAATGAAAAACTGTTTTTT. This chain connects TRBV28 to TRBJ1-4; 7 nucleotides agree with TRBD1. Trimming at V came to 8 bases and at J to 3 bases, leaving 6 bases not matched to a gene. The V gene's germline CDR1 is MDHEN and CDR2 SYDVKM. This CDR3 is 14 amino acids long.

J is TRBJ2-1 and V is TRBV19, with D uncertain. Germline V lookup: CDR1 LNHDA, CDR2 SQIVND (reference sequence). With 5 bases removed from V and 3 bases from J, the gap between germline ends came to 5 bases. CDR3 length equals 12 residues. In nucleotides, the CDR3 is TGTGCCAGTAGTTACAGCTACAATGAGCAGTTCTTC. Translated, it gives CASSYSYNEQFF. The full variable domain, rest sourced from reference TRBV19 and TRBJ2-1, is DGGITQSPKYLFRKEGQNVTLSCEQNLNHDAMYWYRQDPGQGLRLIYYSQIVNDFQKGDIAEGYSVSREKKESFPLTVTSAQKNPTAFYLCASSYSYNEQFFGPGTRLTVL.

This clone has just one count. V usage is TRBV14 and J usage is TRBJ2-5, with D tentatively TRBD1 (5 bases). The CDR3 is 14 residues long. CDR1 SGHDN and CDR2 FVKESK come from the germline V gene. Trimming stripped 0 bases from V and 7 bases from J, with 12 bases between. The CDR3 protein is CASSQDGRRGTQYF. DNA of the CDR3: TGTGCCAGCAGCCAAGACGGGCGAAGGGGGACCCAGTACTTC.

This rearrangement joins TRBV27 to TRBJ2-3; 10 bases map to TRBD2. Trimming at V came to 10 bases and at J to 5 bases, leaving 6 bases not matched to a gene. Germline V CDR1 and CDR2: MNHEY, SMNVEV (reference sequence). The CDR3 totals 13 residues. CDR3 in DNA: TGTGCCACCCGGACTAGCGGTCAAGATACGCAGTATTTT. The encoded protein is CATRTSGQDTQYF.

Comments on this clone: Germline and junction disagree at one end, which may indicate a read error. The DNA of the CDR3 is TGTGCCGGCAGCCAGAATCGACCTCCGACCCTCCACTTT. Its translation: CAGSQNRPPTLHF. The gene calls are TRBV3-1 (or the pseudogene TRBV3-2) and TRBJ1-6; no clear D gene. Germline CDR1 is LGHDT and CDR2 is YNNKEL (reference sequence). CDR3 length: 13 residues.

The rearrangement links TRBV7-9 to TRBJ1-3, with 7 positions matching TRBD1. This CDR3 comprises 15 residues. Germline lookup yields CDR1 SEHNR and CDR2 FQNEAQ (reference sequence). The V gene end was trimmed by 5 bases and the J gene end by 8 bases; junction bases not matched to a gene: 12. CDR3 DNA sequence: TGTGCCAGCAGCCCAGACCGAGGACAGGCACACACCATATATTTT. This codes for CASSPDRGQAHTIYF.

This sequence joins TRBV7-3 and TRBJ2-7, with 8 nucleotides matching TRBD1. V lost 3 bases, J lost 3 bases, and 4 bases stayed unmatched. CDR3 length equals 14 residues. Germline-derived CDR1 and CDR2 are SGHTA and FQGTGA. The CDR3: CASSFGTGLYEQYF. The CDR3 nucleotides read TGTGCCAGCAGCTTCGGGACAGGACTCTACGAGCAGTACTTC. Variable domain in full (rest from reference TRBV7-3 and TRBJ2-7): GAGVSQTPSNKVTEKGKYVELRCDPISGHTALYWYRQSLGQGPEFLIYFQGTGAADDSGLPNDRFFAVRPEGSVSTLKIQRTERGDSAVYLCASSFGTGLYEQYFGPGTRLTVT.

V gene TRBV19 combines with J gene TRBJ1-1; maybe TRBD1 (5 bases). CDR1 is LNHDA and CDR2 is SQIVND in the germline V gene (reference sequence). The ends were cut back, 3 bases at V and 5 bases at J, with 16 bases in the middle. The CDR3 is 15 amino acids. Here the CDR3 reads CASSMRDWSGTEAFF. DNA for the CDR3: TGTGCCAGTAGTATGAGGGACTGGTCCGGTACTGAAGCTTTCTTT.

This chain links TRBV3-1 (or the pseudogene TRBV3-2) with TRBJ1-1; 8 bases map to TRBD1. Germline CDR1 LGHDT, CDR2 YNNKEL (reference sequence). V shed 5 bases, J shed 4 bases, and the junction held 3 bases outside the gene matches. This CDR3 contains 13 residues. The DNA of the CDR3 is TGTGCCAGCAGCACAGGGGGGCGCACTGAAGCTTTCTTT. Protein: CASSTGGRTEAFF.